This TCR beta chain was observed in a study of CXCR3-negative and CXCR3-positive naive CD8 T cells. Triplicate 300,000-cell sorts were made of each CD8+ T cell subset. Study findings and constraints: Against CXCR3-negative naive cells, CXCR3-positive naive cells showed more hydrophobic TRB CDR3s. Upon cryopreservation, CXCR3 expression partially decreased, and most assays used fresh PBMCs. Comparably high diversity was seen in both naive subsets, and much lower diversity in memory CD8+ cells.

Germline CDR1 is MDHEN and CDR2 is SYDVKM. This CDR3 is 13 amino acids long. As for this clonotype: Its antigen is unknown.

The method, 5' RACE with UMI labels, was used to prepare the TRB cDNA libraries. Reanalyzing the 5' RACE reads, TCRdb keeps one entry per CDR3 protein, without DNA. The listing contains around 96,000 distinct CDR3 sequences. The clonotype was recovered from a human donor in good health. Some clones in this sample may be carry-over from other donors' samples. The sequencing input was naive CXCR3- CD8+ T cells from blood. The subset was: CD45RO-CCR7+CD27+CD95- naive CD8+ T cells lacking CXCR3 (TNR3-). The chain employs TRBV28 and TRBJ2-7; with no DNA, the TCRdb D assignment of TRBD1 cannot be verified. CDR3 sequence reads: CASSSSGSYEQYF.